The clone carrying this T cell receptor (beta chain) has at least ten counts. Its antigen remains unknown. CDR1 and CDR2 from the germline V gene are LNHDA and SQIVND (reference sequence). The CDR3 has 14 residues. J lost 1 base, V lost 6 bases, and 6 bases had no gene match. There were TCR beta CDR3 regions amplified from RNA transcripts. The HTBI set primed first-round TCR CDR3 RT-PCR. In TCRdb, the multiplex PCR reads were re-called with MiXCR into one record per CDR3 protein. The sample lists about 420,000 distinct CDR3 sequences; roughly an eighth were seen once. This record belongs to a study of T cells in Graves' hyperthyroidism and ophthalmopathy. Overall study results and limits: Model-based prediction identified ophthalmopathy a median approximately 6 months prior to its onset.

The receptor was isolated from a young woman with Graves' hyperthyroidism. Source material: blood. The chain links TRBV19 to TRBJ2-7, with TRBD1 matching over 7 bases. CDR3 coding DNA: TGTGCCAGTAGACACTCGACAGGGTCCTACGAGCAGTACTTC. It yields the protein CASRHSTGSYEQYF.